The 12 T cell receptor beta chains listed next were all sequenced from one sample in a study of blood T cell repertoires in COVID-19. Here immunoSEQ multiplex PCR was the method, and the copy in TCRdb shows in-frame clones only, minus some. The table lists roughly 200,000 clones, roughly 88% of them singletons. Specimen: peripheral blood. These receptors all stem from a human donor with active or convalescent COVID-19. The donor label of this sample is uncertain.

This clone appeared a single time. V is TRBV6-5 and J is TRBJ1-2; tentatively, D is TRBD1 (5 bases). The CDR3 spans 11 residues. V gave up 8 bases and J gave up 4 bases, with 8 bases separating them. Germline CDR1 and CDR2: MNHEY and SVGAGI. In nucleotides, the CDR3 is TGTGCCAGCGCCACAGGCTATGGCTACACCTTC. Translation: CASATGYGYTF.

The gene calls are TRBV10-3 and TRBJ2-7, with 9 bases matching TRBD2. V trimming: 2 bases; J trimming: 0 bases; junction bases outside the gene matches: 2. Germline V CDR1 and CDR2: ENHRY, SYGVKD. This CDR3 comprises 15 residues. The CDR3 DNA reads as TGTGCCATCAGTGAGAGGCGGGAGGGCTCCTACGAGCAGTACTTC. This gives the protein CAISERREGSYEQYF.

This sequence joins TRBV29-1 and TRBJ1-2; TRBD1 aligns across 9 bases. Germline CDR1 is SQVTM and CDR2 is ANQGSEA. V lost 6 bases, J lost 6 bases, and 8 bases stayed unmatched. The CDR3 contains 13 residues. CDR3 DNA sequence: TGCAGCGTCCTTTCGGGACAGGGCCATGGCTACACCTTC. Protein product: CSVLSGQGHGYTF. The complete variable domain, with remaining parts taken from reference TRBV29-1 and TRBJ1-2, reads SAVISQKPSRDICQRGTSLTIQCQVDSQVTMMFWYRQQPGQSLTLIATANQGSEATYESGFVIDKFPISRPNLTFSTLTVSNMSPEDSSIYLCSVLSGQGHGYTFGSGTRLTVV.

The chain recombines TRBV2 with TRBJ1-3, with 10 positions matching TRBD1. Per germline, CDR1 SNHLY and CDR2 FYNNEI. CDR3 size: 14 residues. The J segment lost 5 bases and the V segment lost 4 bases, leaving 2 bases of the junction unmatched. This CDR3 is CASSGTGGRNTIYF. In DNA form, the CDR3 reads TGTGCCAGCAGTGGGACAGGGGGAAGAAACACCATATATTTT.

This chain uses TRBV7-2 with TRBJ1-2; no firm D call. Trimming took 1 base from V and 4 from J, leaving 16 bases between them. This CDR3 spans 16 amino acids. The germline V gene has CDR1 SGHTA and CDR2 FQGNSA. As DNA, the CDR3 is TGTGCCAGCAGCTTAGGCCCACAACTAGGGAGCTATGGCTACACCTTC. Translated: CASSLGPQLGSYGYTF.

This sequence joins TRBV28 and TRBJ1-6; 8 bases line up with TRBD1. With V trimmed by 4 bases and J by 3 bases, 8 bases remained unmatched. Germline assignment: CDR1 MDHEN and CDR2 SYDVKM. The CDR3 is made up of 17 amino acids. CDR3 region: CASSSPGTGGYNSPLHF. CDR3 coding DNA: TGTGCCAGCAGTTCGCCTGGGACAGGCGGCTATAATTCACCCCTCCACTTT.

The rearrangement uses TRBV6-2 or TRBV6-3 and TRBJ1-2; no clear D. V was shortened by 2 bases and J by 7 bases, with 11 bases between the two germline ends. The CDR3 covers 13 residues. CDR1 and CDR2 (germline): MNHEY, SVGEGT. DNA for the CDR3: TGTGCCAGCAGTTACCTACTTTCCGCTGGCTACACCTTC. Encoded protein: CASSYLLSAGYTF.

The V and J genes are TRBV2 and TRBJ1-4; unclear D gene. CDR1 and CDR2 from the germline V gene are SNHLY and FYNNEI. Trimming shortened V by 5 bases and J by 8 bases, and 12 bases separated the two germline ends. The CDR3 contains 13 residues. The CDR3 loop is CASSSDLSEKLFF. For the CDR3, the DNA is TGTGCCAGCAGTAGCGATCTAAGCGAAAAACTGTTTTTT.

On this clone itself: Sequence at one end of the junction differs from germline and may be a read error. The chain joins TRBV7-7 to TRBJ2-5; 10 bases match TRBD2. Germline V lookup: CDR1 SSHAT, CDR2 FNYEAQ (reference sequence). The CDR3 spans 16 residues. CDR3: CASSSNLAGVGETQYF. The CDR3 DNA follows: TGTGCTAGCAGCTCAAATCTAGCGGGAGTTGGAGAGACCCAGTACTTC. Looking up the rest from reference TRBV7-7 and TRBJ2-5 gives the full variable domain: GAGVSQSPRYKVTKRGQDVTLRCDPISSHATLYWYQQALGQGPEFLTYFNYEAQPDKSGLPSDRFSAERPEGSISTLTIQRTEQRDSAMYRCASSSNLAGVGETQYFGPGTRLLVL.

The rearrangement uses TRBV7-2 and TRBJ1-1; D not resolved. Germline V lookup: CDR1 SGHTA, CDR2 FQGNSA. CDR3 size: 16 residues. V was pared by 2 bases and J by 1 base, with 14 bases between. The CDR3 region has the DNA TGTGCCAGCAGCTTAAACGCCAACCTGGCGAACACTGAAGCTTTCTTT. Translation: CASSLNANLANTEAFF.

This clone was counted a single time. This sequence joins TRBV3-1 (or the pseudogene TRBV3-2) and TRBJ2-2; D may be TRBD1 (6 bases). V lost 1 base, J lost 6 bases, and 21 bases lay in between. Germline V gene sequence: CDR1 LGHDT, CDR2 YNNKEL (reference sequence). This CDR3 is built from 18 residues. The CDR3 nucleotides are TGTGCCAGCAGCCAAGTAAGAGGGGGTGCGATCGGACCCGGGGAGCTGTTTTTT. This sequence encodes CASSQVRGGAIGPGELFF.

This chain uses TRBV19 with TRBJ2-6; TRBD2 is a possible D gene (5 bases). The germline gives CDR1 LNHDA, CDR2 SQIVND (reference sequence). The CDR3 loop spans 16 amino acids. Trimming took off 3 bases at V and 2 bases at J, with 11 bases between the two ends. CDR3 sequence: CASSISSGTGANVLTF. CDR3 DNA sequence: TGTGCCAGTAGTATTTCATCGGGGACTGGGGCCAACGTCCTGACTTTC.